A single sample is the source of the 9 T cell receptor beta chains below, sequenced in a study of CD8 T cells in Susac syndrome. Random hexamers were used to reverse transcribe an amount of about 0.45 to 1 ug RNA. One entry per CDR3 protein results from TCRdb running MiXCR on the immunoSEQ multiplex PCR reads. The data contain approximately 140,000 distinct CDR3 sequences, roughly 80% of them singletons. The sequenced material came from CD8+ T cells from PBMCs. These TCRs come from a human donor with multiple sclerosis.

The chain recombines TRBV13 with TRBJ2-5; D gene unclear. V shed 5 bases and J shed 2 bases, with 12 bases lying between them. Per germline, CDR1 PRHDT and CDR2 FYEKMQ (reference sequence). This CDR3 contains 14 residues. CDR3 region: CASSPDPRQETQYF. CDR3 coding DNA: TGTGCCAGCAGCCCGGACCCCCGGCAAGAGACCCAGTACTTC.

This chain uses TRBV12-3 or TRBV12-4 with TRBJ2-7, with 7 bases fitting TRBD1. The length of the CDR3 is 16 residues. J was trimmed by 2 bases and V by 5 bases; bases with no gene match: 12. For the CDR3, the DNA is TGTGCCAGCAGTCCCACTACCGGGACAGTCGCCTACGAGCAGTACTTC. Amino acid sequence: CASSPTTGTVAYEQYF.

This clonotype was recorded a few times. The CDR3 DNA sequence: TGTGCCAGCAGCCCAAGGTACCAAGAGACCCAGTACTTC. This gives the protein CASSPRYQETQYF. The chain joins TRBV14 to TRBJ2-5, with D hard to call. Looked up from germline, CDR1 is SGHDN and CDR2 is FVKESK. Trimming shortened V by 4 bases and J by 0 bases, and 6 bases separated the two germline ends. This CDR3 is 13 amino acids long.

V usage is TRBV12-5 and J usage is TRBJ2-5; D gene unclear. V dropped 7 bases and J dropped 5 bases, with 20 bases sitting between them. Germline V lookup: CDR1 LGHNT, CDR2 FRNRAP. CDR3 length equals 15 residues. CDR3: CASVFLLIHLETQYF. DNA of the CDR3: TGTGCTAGTGTTTTTCTCCTTATTCACCTGGAGACCCAGTACTTC.

The rearrangement links TRBV6-2 or TRBV6-3 to TRBJ2-5, with a possible D match to TRBD2 (5 bases). Germline CDR1 is MNHEY and CDR2 is SVGEGT. Trimming pared 2 bases from V and 5 bases from J, leaving 18 bases between. The CDR3 is 16 amino acids. CDR3 bases: TGTGCCAGCAGTTACCTTCCCACTAGGACCTGGGAGACCCAGTACTTC. Protein sequence: CASSYLPTRTWETQYF.

The J gene is TRBJ1-5, the V gene TRBV19, with 7 positions matching TRBD1. Germline V gene sequence: CDR1 LNHDA, CDR2 SQIVND (reference sequence). The CDR3 length is 16 residues. J gave up 7 bases and V 7 bases, and 16 bases lay outside the gene matches. CDR3 in amino acids: CASTGVGQGEDQPQHF. CDR3 bases: TGTGCCAGTACCGGAGTAGGGCAGGGGGAGGACCAGCCCCAGCATTTT.

This clonotype was seen a handful of times. The V gene is TRBV6-1, the J gene TRBJ2-2; the match to TRBD2 covers 9 bases. Per the germline V gene, CDR1 is MNHNS and CDR2 is SASEGT. The CDR3 totals 14 residues. V lost 7 bases to trimming and J lost 5 bases; unmatched junction nucleotides: 5. This chain's CDR3 is CASIVSGRTGELFF. CDR3 nucleotide sequence: TGTGCCAGCATAGTTAGCGGGAGAACCGGGGAGCTGTTTTTT.

This chain joins TRBV13 and TRBJ2-1; 10 bases match TRBD2. V shed 1 base, J shed 8 bases, and the junction held 5 bases outside the gene matches. Germline values: CDR1 PRHDT, CDR2 FYEKMQ (reference sequence). The CDR3 contains 15 residues. Written as DNA, the CDR3 is TGTGCCAGCAGCTTAGTAGGGACTAGCGACCATGAGCAGTTCTTC. Amino acids: CASSLVGTSDHEQFF.

The chain couples TRBV6-2 or TRBV6-3 to TRBJ2-6; 8 bases fit TRBD1. Germline V gene lookup returns CDR1 MNHEY and CDR2 SVGEGT. The CDR3 is made up of 16 amino acids. With V trimmed by 6 bases and J by 4 bases, 8 bases remained unmatched. For the CDR3, the DNA is TGTGCCAGCAGCCCAATCAGGGGGCCAGGGGCCAACGTCCTGACTTTC. Its translation is CASSPIRGPGANVLTF.